This section outlines one T cell receptor (beta chain) sequence together with its context. Its antigen is unidentified. The entry originates in a study of graft-versus-host responses after intestinal transplantation. Overall study context: The transplants performed in recipients were multivisceral, liver-intestinal, or isolated intestinal. Anti-thymocyte globulin induction was given to all recipients, followed by tacrolimus and steroids for roughly 3 years. The study's findings and limits: Some GvH clones were seen earlier in gut or blood, suggesting intestinal origin.

The germline gives CDR1 SGHRS, CDR2 YFSETQ. The V end lost 5 bases, the J end lost 4 bases, and 4 bases lay between the germline ends. CDR3 length equals 12 residues. Repertoires were generated with immunoSEQ multiplex PCR, while TCRdb's copy carries only in-frame clones and drops some. The sample contains nearly 110,000 clones, 87% of which appear only once. The specimen was unstimulated CD4+ T cells sorted from spleen or lymph node cells, collected before transplant. The chain joins TRBV5-1 to TRBJ1-6; the D is unclear. The origin of this receptor is a human donor who was the organ donor for an intestinal transplant. This chain's CDR3 is CASRDYNSPLHF. CDR3 DNA: TGCGCCAGCAGGGATTATAATTCACCCCTCCACTTT.